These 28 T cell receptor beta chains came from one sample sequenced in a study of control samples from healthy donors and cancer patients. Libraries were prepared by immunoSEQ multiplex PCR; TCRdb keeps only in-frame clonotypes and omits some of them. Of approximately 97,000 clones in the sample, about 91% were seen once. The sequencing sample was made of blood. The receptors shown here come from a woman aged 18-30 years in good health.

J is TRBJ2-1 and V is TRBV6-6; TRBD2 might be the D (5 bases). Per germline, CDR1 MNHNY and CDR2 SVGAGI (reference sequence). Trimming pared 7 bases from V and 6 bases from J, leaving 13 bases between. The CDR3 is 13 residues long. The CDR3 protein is CASIKGTSNEQFF. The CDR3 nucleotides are TGTGCCAGCATAAAGGGCACTAGCAATGAGCAGTTCTTC.

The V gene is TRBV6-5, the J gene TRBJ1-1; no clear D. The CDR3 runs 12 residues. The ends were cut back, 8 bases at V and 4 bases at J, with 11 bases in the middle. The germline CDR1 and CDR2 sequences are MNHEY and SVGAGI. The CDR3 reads CASWRGPTEAFF. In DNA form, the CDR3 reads TGTGCCAGCTGGCGTGGACCCACTGAAGCTTTCTTT.

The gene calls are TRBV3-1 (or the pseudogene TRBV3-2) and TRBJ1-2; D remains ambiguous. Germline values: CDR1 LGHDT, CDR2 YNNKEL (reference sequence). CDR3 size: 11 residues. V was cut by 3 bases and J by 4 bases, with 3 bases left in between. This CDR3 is CASSQGYGYTF. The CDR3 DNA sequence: TGTGCCAGCAGCCAGGGCTATGGCTACACCTTC.

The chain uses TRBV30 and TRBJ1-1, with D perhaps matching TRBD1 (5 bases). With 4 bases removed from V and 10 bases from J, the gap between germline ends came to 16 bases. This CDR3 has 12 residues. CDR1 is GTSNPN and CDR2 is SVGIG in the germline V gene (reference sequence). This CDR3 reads CAWTGDRSGAFF. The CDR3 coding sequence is TGTGCCTGGACCGGGGACCGTTCAGGAGCTTTCTTT.

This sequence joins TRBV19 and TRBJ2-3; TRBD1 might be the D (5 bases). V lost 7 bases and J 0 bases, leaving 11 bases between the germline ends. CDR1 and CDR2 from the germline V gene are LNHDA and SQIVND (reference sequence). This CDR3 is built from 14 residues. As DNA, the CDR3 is TGTGCCAGTAAGGTTCAGGGTAGCACAGATACGCAGTATTTT. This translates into CASKVQGSTDTQYF.

The CDR3 spells CASSRDTIYGYTF. CDR3 coding DNA: TGTGCCAGCAGCAGGGATACGATTTATGGCTACACCTTC. The V gene is TRBV7-2, the J gene TRBJ1-2; D unresolved. The length of the CDR3 is 13 residues. Looked up from germline, CDR1 is SGHTA and CDR2 is FQGNSA. Trimming removed 5 bases at V and 5 bases at J, with 12 bases between.

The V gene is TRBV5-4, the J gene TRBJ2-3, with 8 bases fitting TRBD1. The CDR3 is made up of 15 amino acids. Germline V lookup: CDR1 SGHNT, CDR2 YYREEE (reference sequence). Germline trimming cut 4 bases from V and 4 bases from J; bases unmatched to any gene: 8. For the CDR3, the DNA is TGTGCCAGCAGCATTCGACAGGGGAAGGCAGATACGCAGTATTTT. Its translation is CASSIRQGKADTQYF.

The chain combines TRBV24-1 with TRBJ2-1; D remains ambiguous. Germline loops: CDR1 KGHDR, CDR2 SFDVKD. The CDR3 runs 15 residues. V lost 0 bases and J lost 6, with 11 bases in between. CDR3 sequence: CATSDLTVAGNEQFF. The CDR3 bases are TGTGCCACCAGTGATTTGACAGTCGCCGGCAATGAGCAGTTCTTC.

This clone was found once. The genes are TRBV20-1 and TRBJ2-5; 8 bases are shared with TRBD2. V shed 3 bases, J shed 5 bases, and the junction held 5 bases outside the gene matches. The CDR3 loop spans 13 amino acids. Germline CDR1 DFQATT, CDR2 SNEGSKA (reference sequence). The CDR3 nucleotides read TGCAGTGCTAGTCGGGGGGGCGGTGAGACCCAGTACTTC. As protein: CSASRGGGETQYF.

CDR3 sequence: CASSVRLAGNTDTQYF. The DNA for the CDR3 is TGTGCCAGCAGCGTTCGACTAGCGGGGAACACAGATACGCAGTATTTT. The chain carries TRBV9 and TRBJ2-3, with 11 bases lining up with TRBD2. This CDR3 contains 16 residues. Trimming cost V 2 bases and J 2 bases; bases outside gene matches: 4. Per germline, CDR1 SGDLS and CDR2 YYNGEE.

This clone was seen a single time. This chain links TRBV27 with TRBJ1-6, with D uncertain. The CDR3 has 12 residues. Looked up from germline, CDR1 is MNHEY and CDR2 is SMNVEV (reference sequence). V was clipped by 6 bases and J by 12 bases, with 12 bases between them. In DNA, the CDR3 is TGTGCCAGCAGGGAACGGGAACAACCCCTCCACTTT. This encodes CASREREQPLHF.

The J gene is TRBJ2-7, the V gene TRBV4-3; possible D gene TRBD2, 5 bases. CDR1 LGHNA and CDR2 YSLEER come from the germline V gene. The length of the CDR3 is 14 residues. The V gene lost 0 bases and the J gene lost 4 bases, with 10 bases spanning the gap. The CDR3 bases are TGCGCCAGCAGCCAAGAACGTGGAGGTTACGAGCAGTACTTC. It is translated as CASSQERGGYEQYF.

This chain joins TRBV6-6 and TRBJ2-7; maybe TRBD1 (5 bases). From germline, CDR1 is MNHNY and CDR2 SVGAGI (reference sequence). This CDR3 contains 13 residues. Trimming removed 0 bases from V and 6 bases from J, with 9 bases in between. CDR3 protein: CASSYSGLGEQYF. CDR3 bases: TGTGCCAGCAGTTACTCGGGGCTTGGCGAGCAGTACTTC.

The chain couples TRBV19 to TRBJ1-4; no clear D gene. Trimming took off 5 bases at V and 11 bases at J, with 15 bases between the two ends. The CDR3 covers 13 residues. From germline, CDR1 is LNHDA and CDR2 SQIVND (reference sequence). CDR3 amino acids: CASSPPARLKLFF. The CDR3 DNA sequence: TGTGCCAGTAGTCCCCCCGCCCGATTGAAACTGTTTTTT.

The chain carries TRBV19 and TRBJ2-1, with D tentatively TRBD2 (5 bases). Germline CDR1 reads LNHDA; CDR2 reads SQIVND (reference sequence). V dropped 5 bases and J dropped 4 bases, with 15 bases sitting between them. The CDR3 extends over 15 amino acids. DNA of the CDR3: TGTGCCAGTAGTCCGCTCCCACTAGGGTACAATGAGCAGTTCTTC. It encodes CASSPLPLGYNEQFF.

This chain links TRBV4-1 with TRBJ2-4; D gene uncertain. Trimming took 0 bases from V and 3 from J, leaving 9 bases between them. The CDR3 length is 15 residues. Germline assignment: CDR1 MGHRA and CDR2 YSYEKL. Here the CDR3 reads CASSQEDLIKNIQYF. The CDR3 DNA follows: TGCGCCAGCAGCCAAGAAGACCTTATCAAAAACATTCAGTACTTC.

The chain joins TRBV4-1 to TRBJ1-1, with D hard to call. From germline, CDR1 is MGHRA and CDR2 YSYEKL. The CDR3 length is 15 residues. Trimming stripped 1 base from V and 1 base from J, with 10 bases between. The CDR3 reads CASSQVAQKNTEAFF. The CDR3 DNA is TGCGCCAGCAGCCAAGTTGCGCAAAAGAACACTGAAGCTTTCTTT.

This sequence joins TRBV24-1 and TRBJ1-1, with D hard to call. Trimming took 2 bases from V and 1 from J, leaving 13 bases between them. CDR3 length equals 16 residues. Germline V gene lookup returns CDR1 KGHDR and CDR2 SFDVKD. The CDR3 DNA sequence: TGTGCCACCAGTGATTCCGGACGGGGTAAGAACACTGAAGCTTTCTTT. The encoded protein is CATSDSGRGKNTEAFF.

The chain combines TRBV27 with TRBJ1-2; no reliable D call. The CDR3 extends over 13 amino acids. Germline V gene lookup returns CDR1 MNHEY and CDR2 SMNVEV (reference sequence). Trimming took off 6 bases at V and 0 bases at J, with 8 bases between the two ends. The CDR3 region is CASRGGTNYGYTF. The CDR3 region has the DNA TGTGCCAGCAGAGGAGGGACTAACTATGGCTACACCTTC.

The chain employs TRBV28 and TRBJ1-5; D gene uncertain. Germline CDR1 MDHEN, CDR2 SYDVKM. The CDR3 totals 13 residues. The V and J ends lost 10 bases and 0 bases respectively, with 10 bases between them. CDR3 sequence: CATTSYSNQPQHF. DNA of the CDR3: TGTGCCACCACCTCTTATAGCAATCAGCCCCAGCATTTT.

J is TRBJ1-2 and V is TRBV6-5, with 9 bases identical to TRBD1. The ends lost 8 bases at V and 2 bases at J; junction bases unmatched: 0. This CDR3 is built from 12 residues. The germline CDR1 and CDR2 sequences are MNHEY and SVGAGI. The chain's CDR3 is CASGQGNYGYTF. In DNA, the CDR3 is TGTGCCAGCGGACAGGGGAACTATGGCTACACCTTC.

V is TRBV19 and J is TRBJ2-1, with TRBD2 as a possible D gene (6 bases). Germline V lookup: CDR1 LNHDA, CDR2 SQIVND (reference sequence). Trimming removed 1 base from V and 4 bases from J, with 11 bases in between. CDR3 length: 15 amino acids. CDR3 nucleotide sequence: TGTGCCAGTAGTATAGCCGGTAGCGGATACAATGAGCAGTTCTTC. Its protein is CASSIAGSGYNEQFF.

In nucleotides, the CDR3 is TGTGCCAGCAGTACCACGGACAGACAGCCCCAGCATTTT. It specifies CASSTTDRQPQHF. The genes are TRBV6-2 or TRBV6-3 and TRBJ1-5; tentative D call: TRBD1 (6 bases). The germline V and J ends were trimmed by 5 bases and 7 bases, with 12 bases remaining between them. Per germline, CDR1 MNHEY and CDR2 SVGEGT. The CDR3 spans 13 residues.

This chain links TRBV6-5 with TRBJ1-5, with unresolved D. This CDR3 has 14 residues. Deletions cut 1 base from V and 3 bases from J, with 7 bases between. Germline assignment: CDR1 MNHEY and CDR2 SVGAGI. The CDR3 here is CASSYFGYNQPQHF. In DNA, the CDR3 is TGTGCCAGCAGTTACTTCGGATACAATCAGCCCCAGCATTTT.

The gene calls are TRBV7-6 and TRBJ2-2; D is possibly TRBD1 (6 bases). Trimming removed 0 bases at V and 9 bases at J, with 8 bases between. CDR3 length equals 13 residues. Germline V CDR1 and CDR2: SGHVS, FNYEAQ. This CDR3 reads CASSLAQGWELFF. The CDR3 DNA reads TGTGCCAGCAGCTTAGCCCAGGGGTGGGAGCTGTTTTTT.

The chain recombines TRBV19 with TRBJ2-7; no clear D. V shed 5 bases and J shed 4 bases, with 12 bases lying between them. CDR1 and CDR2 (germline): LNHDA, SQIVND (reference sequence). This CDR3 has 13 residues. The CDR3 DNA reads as TGTGCCAGTAGTCCTCGGCCCTTATACGAGCAGTACTTC. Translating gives CASSPRPLYEQYF. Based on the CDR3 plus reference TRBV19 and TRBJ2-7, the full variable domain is DGGITQSPKYLFRKEGQNVTLSCEQNLNHDAMYWYRQDPGQGLRLIYYSQIVNDFQKGDIAEGYSVSREKKESFPLTVTSAQKNPTAFYLCASSPRPLYEQYFGPGTRLTVT.

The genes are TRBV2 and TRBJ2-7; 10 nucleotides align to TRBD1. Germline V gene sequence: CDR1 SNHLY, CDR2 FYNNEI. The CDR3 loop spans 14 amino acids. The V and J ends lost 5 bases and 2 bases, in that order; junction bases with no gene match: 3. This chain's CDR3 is CASSWTGGAYEQYF. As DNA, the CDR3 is TGTGCCAGCAGTTGGACAGGGGGAGCCTACGAGCAGTACTTC.

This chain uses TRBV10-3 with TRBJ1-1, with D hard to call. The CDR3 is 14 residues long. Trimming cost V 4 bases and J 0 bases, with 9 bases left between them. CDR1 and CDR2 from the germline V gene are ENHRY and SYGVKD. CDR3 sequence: CAISGGKVNTEAFF. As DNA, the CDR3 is TGTGCCATCAGTGGGGGAAAAGTGAACACTGAAGCTTTCTTT.